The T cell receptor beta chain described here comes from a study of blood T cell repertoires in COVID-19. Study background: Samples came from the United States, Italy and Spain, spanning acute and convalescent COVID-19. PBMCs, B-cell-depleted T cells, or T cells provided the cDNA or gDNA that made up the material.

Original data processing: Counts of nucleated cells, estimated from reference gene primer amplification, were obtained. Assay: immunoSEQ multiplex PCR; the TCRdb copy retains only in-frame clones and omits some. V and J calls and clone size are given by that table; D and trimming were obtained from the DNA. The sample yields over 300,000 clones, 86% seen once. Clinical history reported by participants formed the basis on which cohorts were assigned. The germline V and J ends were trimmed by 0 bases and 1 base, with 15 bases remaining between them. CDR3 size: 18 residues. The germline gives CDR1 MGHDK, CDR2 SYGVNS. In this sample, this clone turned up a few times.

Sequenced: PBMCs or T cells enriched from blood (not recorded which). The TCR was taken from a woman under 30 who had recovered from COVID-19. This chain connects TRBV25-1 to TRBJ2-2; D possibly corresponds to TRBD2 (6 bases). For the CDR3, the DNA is TGTGCCAGCAGTGAATATTGGGGGACTGGCGAGAACACCGGGGAGCTGTTTTTT. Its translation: CASSEYWGTGENTGELFF.